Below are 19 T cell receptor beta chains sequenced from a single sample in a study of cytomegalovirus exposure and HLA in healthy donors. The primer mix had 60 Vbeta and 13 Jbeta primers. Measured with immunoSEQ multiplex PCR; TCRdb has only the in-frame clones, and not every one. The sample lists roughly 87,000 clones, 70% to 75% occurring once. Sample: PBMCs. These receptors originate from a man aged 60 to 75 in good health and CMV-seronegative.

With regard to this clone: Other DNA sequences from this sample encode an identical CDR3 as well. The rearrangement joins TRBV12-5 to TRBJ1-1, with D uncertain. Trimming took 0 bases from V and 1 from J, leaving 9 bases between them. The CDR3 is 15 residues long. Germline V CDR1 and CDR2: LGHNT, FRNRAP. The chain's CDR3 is CASGLVLGRNTEAFF. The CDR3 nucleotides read TGTGCTAGTGGTTTGGTACTCGGGAGGAACACTGAAGCTTTCTTT.

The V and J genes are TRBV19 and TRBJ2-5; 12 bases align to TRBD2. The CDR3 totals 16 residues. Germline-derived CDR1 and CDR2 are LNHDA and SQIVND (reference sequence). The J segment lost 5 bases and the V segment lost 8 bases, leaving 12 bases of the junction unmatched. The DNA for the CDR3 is TGTGCCAGTGGCCCTAGCGGGGGGGCGTTGGGGGAGACCCAGTACTTC. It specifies CASGPSGGALGETQYF.

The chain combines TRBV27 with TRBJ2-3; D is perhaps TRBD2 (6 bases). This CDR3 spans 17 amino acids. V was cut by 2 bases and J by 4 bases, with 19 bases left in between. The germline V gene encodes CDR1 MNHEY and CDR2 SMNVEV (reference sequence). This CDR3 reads CASSLKEDYRRADTQYF. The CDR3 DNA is TGTGCCAGCAGTTTAAAAGAGGACTACCGACGCGCAGATACGCAGTATTTT.

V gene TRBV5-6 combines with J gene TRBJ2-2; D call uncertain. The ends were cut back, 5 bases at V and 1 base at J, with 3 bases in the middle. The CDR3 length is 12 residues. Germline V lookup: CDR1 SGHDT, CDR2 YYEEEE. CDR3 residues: CASRRNTGELFF. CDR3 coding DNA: TGTGCCAGCAGGAGGAACACCGGGGAGCTGTTTTTT.

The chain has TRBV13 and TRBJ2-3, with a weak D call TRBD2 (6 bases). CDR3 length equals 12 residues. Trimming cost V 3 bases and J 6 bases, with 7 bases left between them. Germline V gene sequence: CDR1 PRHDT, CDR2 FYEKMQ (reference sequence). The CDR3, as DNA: TGTGCCAGCAGCTTGAGCGGGGATACGCAGTATTTT. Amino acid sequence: CASSLSGDTQYF.

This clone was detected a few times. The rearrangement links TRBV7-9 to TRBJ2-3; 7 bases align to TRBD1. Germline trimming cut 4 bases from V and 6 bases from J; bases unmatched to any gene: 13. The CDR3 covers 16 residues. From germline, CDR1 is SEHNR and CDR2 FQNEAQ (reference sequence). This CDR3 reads CASSSYRGRLKDTQYF. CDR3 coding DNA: TGTGCCAGCAGCTCCTACAGGGGAAGACTTAAGGATACGCAGTATTTT.

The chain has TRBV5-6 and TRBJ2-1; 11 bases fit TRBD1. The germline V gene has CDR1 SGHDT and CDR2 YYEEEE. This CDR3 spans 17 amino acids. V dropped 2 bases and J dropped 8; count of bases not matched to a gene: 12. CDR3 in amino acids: CASSFQLRRTGGDEQFF. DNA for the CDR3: TGTGCCAGCAGCTTCCAACTCCGGAGGACAGGGGGCGATGAGCAGTTCTTC.

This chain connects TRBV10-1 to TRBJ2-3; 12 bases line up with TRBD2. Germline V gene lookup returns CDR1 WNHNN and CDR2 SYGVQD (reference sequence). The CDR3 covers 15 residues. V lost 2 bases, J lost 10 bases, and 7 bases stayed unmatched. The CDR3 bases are TGCGCCAGCAGTGAGGGACTAGCGGGGAACGGAGCGCAGTATTTT. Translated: CASSEGLAGNGAQYF.

The CDR3: CASSISLAGGQQFF. The CDR3 nucleotides are TGTGCCAGCAGCATTAGCCTAGCGGGGGGACAGCAGTTCTTC. This chain joins TRBV6-6 and TRBJ2-1; 11 bases are shared with TRBD2. The CDR3 runs to 14 residues. The V segment lost 6 bases and the J segment 11 bases; nucleotides outside the gene matches: 9. Germline V gene data show CDR1 as MNHNY and CDR2 as SVGAGI (reference sequence).

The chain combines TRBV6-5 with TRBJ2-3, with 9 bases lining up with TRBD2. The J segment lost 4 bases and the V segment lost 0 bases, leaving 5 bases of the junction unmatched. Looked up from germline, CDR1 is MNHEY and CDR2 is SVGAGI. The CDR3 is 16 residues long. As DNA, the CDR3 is TGTGCCAGCAGTTACTCACCCGGGACTAGCCCAGATACGCAGTATTTT. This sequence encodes CASSYSPGTSPDTQYF.

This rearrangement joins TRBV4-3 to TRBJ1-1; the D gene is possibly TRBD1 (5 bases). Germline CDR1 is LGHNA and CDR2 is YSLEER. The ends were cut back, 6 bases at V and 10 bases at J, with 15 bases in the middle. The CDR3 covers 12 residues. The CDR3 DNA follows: TGCGCCAGCAGTCAAAGGGGATATGTAGCTTTCTTT. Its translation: CASSQRGYVAFF.

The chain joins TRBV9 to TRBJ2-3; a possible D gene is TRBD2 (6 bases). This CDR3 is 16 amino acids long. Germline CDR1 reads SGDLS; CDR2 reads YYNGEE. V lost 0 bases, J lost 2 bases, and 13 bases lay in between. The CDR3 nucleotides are TGTGCCAGCAGCGTAGTGGGGCGGGGCCACACAGATACGCAGTATTTT. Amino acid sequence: CASSVVGRGHTDTQYF.

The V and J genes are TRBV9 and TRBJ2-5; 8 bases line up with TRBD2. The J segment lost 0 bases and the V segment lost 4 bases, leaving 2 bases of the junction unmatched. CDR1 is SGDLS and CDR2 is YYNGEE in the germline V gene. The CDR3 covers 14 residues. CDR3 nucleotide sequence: TGTGCCAGCAGCCCGGGGGGGGACCAAGAGACCCAGTACTTC. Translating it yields CASSPGGDQETQYF. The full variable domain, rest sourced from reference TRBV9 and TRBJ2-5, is DSGVTQTPKHLITATGQRVTLRCSPRSGDLSVYWYQQSLDQGLQFLIQYYNGEERAKGNILERFSAQQFPDLHSELNLSSLELGDSALYFCASSPGGDQETQYFGPGTRLLVL.

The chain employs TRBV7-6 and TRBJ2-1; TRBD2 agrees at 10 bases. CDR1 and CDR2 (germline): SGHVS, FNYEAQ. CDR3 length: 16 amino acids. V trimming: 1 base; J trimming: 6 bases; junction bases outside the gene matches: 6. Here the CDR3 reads CASSLVLAGDLNEQFF. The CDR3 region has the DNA TGTGCCAGCAGCTTAGTGCTAGCGGGGGACCTCAATGAGCAGTTCTTC.

The CDR3 region is CASGRQVQETQYF. The CDR3 DNA reads as TGTGCCAGCGGAAGACAGGTTCAAGAGACCCAGTACTTC. The chain combines TRBV6-5 with TRBJ2-5; D possibly corresponds to TRBD1 (6 bases). The V end was cut by 8 bases, the J end by 2 bases, with 12 bases between. Germline CDR1 and CDR2: MNHEY and SVGAGI. The CDR3 runs to 13 residues.

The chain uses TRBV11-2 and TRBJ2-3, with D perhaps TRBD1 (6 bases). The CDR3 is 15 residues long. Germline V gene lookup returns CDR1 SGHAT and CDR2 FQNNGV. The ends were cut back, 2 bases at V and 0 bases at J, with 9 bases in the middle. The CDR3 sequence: CASSLRDTSTDTQYF. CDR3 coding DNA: TGTGCCAGCAGCTTACGGGACACCAGCACAGATACGCAGTATTTT.

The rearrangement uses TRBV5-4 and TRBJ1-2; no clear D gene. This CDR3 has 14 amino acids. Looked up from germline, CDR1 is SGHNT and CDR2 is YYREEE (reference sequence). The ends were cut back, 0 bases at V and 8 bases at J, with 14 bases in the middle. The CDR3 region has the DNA TGTGCCAGCAGCTTGGGGGCCTCATCGAGAGGCTACACCTTC. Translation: CASSLGASSRGYTF.

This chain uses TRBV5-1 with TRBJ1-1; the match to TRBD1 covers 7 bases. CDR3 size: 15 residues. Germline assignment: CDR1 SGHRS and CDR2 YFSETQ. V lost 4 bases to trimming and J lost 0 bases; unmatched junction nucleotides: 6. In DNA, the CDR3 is TGCGCCAGCAGCCCTAGACAGGGAATGAACACTGAAGCTTTCTTT. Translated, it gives CASSPRQGMNTEAFF. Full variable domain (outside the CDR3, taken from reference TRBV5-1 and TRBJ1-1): KAGVTQTPRYLIKTRGQQVTLSCSPISGHRSVSWYQQTPGQGLQFLFEYFSETQRNKGNFPGRFSGRQFSNSRSEMNVSTLELGDSALYLCASSPRQGMNTEAFFGQGTRLTVV.

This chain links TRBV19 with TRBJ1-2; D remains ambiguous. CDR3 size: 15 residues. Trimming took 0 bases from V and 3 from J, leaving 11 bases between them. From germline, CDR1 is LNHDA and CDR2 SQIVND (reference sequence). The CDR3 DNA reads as TGTGCCAGTAGTATAGATCGTGGTCGGGACTATGGCTACACCTTC. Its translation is CASSIDRGRDYGYTF. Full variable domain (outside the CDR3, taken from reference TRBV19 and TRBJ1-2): DGGITQSPKYLFRKEGQNVTLSCEQNLNHDAMYWYRQDPGQGLRLIYYSQIVNDFQKGDIAEGYSVSREKKESFPLTVTSAQKNPTAFYLCASSIDRGRDYGYTFGSGTRLTVV.